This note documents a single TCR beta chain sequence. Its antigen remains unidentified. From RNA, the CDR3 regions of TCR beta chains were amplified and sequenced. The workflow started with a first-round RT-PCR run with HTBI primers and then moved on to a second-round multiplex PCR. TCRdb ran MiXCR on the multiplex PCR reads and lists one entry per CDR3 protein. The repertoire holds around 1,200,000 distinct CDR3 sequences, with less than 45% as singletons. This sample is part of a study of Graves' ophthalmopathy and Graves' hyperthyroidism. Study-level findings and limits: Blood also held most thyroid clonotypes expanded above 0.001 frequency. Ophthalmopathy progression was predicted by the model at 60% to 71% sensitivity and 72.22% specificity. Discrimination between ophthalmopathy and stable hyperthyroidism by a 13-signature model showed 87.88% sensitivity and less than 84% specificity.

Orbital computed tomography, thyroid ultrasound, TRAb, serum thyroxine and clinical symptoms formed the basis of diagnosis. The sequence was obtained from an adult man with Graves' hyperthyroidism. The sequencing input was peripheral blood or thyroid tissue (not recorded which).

This CDR3 is CASSLDGYDTEAFF. The CDR3, as DNA: TGCGCCAGCAGCTTGGACGGATATGACACTGAAGCTTTCTTT. The gene calls are TRBV5-1 and TRBJ1-1; unclear D gene. Germline V CDR1 and CDR2: SGHRS, YFSETQ. Trimming stripped 0 bases from V and 3 bases from J, with 9 bases between. The CDR3 spans 14 residues.